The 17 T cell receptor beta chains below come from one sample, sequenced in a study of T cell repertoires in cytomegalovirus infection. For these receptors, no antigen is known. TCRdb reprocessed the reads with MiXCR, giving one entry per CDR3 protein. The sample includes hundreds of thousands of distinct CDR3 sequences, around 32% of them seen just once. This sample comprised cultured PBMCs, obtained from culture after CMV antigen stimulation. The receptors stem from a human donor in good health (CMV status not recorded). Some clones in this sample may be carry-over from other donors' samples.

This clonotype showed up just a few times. CDR3 sequence (DNA): TGTGCCATCAGTGAAAGGGCTAGCCGGACCAATGAGCAGTTCTTC. It translates to CAISERASRTNEQFF. This chain connects TRBV10-3 to TRBJ2-1; maybe TRBD2 (5 bases). V lost 3 bases and J 6 bases, leaving 15 bases between the germline ends. The CDR3 runs to 15 residues. Germline V lookup: CDR1 ENHRY, CDR2 SYGVKD.

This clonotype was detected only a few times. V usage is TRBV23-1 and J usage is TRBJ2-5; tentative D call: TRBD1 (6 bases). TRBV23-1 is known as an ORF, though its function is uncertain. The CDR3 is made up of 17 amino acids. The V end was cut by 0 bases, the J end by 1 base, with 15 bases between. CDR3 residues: CASSQSLGQRSQETQYF. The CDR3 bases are TGCGCCAGCAGTCAATCACTTGGACAGAGAAGCCAAGAGACCCAGTACTTC.

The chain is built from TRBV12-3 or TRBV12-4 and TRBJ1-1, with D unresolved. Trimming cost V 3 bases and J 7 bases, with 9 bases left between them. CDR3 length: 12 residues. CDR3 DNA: TGTGCCAGCAGTTTGATGGGGTTTGAAGCTTTCTTT. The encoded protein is CASSLMGFEAFF.

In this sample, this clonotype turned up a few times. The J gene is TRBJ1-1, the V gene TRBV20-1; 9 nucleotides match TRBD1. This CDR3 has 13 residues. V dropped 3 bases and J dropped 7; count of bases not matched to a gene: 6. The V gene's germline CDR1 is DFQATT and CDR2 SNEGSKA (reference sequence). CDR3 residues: CSASLTGGGEAFF. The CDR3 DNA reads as TGCAGTGCTAGTTTGACAGGGGGAGGTGAAGCTTTCTTT.

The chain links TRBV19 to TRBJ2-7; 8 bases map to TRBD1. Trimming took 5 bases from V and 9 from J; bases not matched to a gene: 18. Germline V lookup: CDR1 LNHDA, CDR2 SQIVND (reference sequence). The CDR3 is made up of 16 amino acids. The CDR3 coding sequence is TGTGCCAGTAGTCCCTCCCCCGCAGGGGGCTTGTTGGGGCAGTACTTC. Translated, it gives CASSPSPAGGLLGQYF.

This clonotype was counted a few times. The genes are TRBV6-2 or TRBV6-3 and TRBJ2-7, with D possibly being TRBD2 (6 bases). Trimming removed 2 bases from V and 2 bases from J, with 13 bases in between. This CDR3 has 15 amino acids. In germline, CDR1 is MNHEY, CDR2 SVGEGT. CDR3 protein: CASSYGRQDTYEQYF. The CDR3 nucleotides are TGTGCCAGCAGTTACGGGAGGCAGGATACCTACGAGCAGTACTTC.

The CDR3 spells CACTGVNTEAFF. The CDR3 DNA follows: TGTGCCTGTACGGGCGTGAACACTGAAGCTTTCTTT. This chain connects TRBV30 to TRBJ1-1, with D unclear. The CDR3 loop spans 12 amino acids. The germline CDR1 and CDR2 sequences are GTSNPN and SVGIG (reference sequence). The V end lost 6 bases, the J end lost 0 bases, and 8 bases lay between the germline ends.

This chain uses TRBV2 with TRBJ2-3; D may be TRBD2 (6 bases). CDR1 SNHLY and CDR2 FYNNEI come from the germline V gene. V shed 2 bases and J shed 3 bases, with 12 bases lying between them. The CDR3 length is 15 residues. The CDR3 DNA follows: TGTGCCAGCAGTGAAAGGCGGGGAGGAACAGATACGCAGTATTTT. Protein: CASSERRGGTDTQYF.

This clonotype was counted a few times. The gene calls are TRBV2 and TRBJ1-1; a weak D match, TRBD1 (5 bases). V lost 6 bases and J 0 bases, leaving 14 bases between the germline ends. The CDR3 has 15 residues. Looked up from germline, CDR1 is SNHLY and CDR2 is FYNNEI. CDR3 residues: CASSGASGMNTEAFF. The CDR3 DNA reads TGTGCCAGCAGCGGCGCCTCAGGGATGAACACTGAAGCTTTCTTT.

DNA for the CDR3: TGTGCCAGCACCTTCACCGACGGGGTTGGCTATGGCTACACCTTC. Encoded protein: CASTFTDGVGYGYTF. The V call is TRBV12-3 or TRBV12-4, the J call TRBJ1-2; no clear D. The V gene lost 7 bases and the J gene lost 4 bases, with 19 bases spanning the gap. The CDR3 spans 15 residues.

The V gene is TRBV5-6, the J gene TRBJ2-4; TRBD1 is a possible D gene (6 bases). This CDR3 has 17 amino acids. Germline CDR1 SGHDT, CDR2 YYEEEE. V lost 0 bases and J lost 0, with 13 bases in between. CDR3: CASSLVGNREAKNIQYF. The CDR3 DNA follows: TGTGCCAGCAGCTTGGTAGGGAACAGGGAAGCCAAAAACATTCAGTACTTC.

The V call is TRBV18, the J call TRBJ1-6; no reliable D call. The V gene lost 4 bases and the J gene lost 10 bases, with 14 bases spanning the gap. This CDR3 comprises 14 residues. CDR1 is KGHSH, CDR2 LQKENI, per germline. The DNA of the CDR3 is TGTGCCAGCTCACGGCGCGGGGATGGATCACCCCTCCACTTT. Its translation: CASSRRGDGSPLHF.

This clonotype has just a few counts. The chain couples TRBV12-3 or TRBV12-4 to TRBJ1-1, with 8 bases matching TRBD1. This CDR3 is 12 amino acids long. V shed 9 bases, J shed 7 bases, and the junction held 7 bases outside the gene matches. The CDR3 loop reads CASLDRDLEAFF. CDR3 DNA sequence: TGTGCCAGTTTGGACAGGGACCTTGAAGCTTTCTTT.

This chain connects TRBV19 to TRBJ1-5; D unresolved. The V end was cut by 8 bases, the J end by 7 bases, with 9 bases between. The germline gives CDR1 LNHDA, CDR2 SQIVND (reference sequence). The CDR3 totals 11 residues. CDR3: CASGEYQPQHF. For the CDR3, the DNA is TGTGCCAGTGGAGAATACCAGCCCCAGCATTTT.

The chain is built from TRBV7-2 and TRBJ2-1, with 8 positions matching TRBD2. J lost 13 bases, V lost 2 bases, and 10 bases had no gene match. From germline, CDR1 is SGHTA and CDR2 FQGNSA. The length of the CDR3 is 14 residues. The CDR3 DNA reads TGTGCCAGCAGCTTATTGGGCCTAGCGGGTTTACAGTTCTTC. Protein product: CASSLLGLAGLQFF.

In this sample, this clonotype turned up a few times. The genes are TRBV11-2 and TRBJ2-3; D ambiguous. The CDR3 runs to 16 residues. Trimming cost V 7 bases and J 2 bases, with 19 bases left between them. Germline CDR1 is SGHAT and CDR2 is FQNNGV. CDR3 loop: CASTSFPPGPTDTQYF. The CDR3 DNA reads TGTGCCAGCACCAGTTTCCCCCCAGGCCCCACAGATACGCAGTATTTT.

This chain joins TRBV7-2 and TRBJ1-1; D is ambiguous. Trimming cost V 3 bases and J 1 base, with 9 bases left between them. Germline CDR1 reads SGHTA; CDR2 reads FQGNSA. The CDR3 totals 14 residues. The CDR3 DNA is TGTGCCAGCAGCTTTTATCTTCAGAACACTGAAGCTTTCTTT. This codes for CASSFYLQNTEAFF.